The next 24 T cell receptor beta chains were all read from a single sample in a study of cytomegalovirus exposure and HLA in healthy donors. The assay was immunoSEQ multiplex PCR, and TCRdb's table has in-frame clones only and misses some. Of approximately 270,000 clones listed, 86% were seen once; the top ten hold roughly 1%. Sequencing was done on a sample of PBMCs. The receptors stem from a woman aged 18 to 35 in good health and CMV-seronegative.

This sequence joins TRBV29-1 and TRBJ2-7; TRBD1 matches at 9 bases. This CDR3 is built from 14 residues. CDR1 SQVTM and CDR2 ANQGSEA come from the germline V gene. V shed 1 base and J 3 bases; nucleotides not matched to a gene: 4. The CDR3, as DNA: TGCAGCGTTGAAGGGCGGACAGGGGTCTACGAGCAGTACTTC. Translating it yields CSVEGRTGVYEQYF.

The V call is TRBV19, the J call TRBJ2-5, with D unclear. Trimming cost V 1 base and J 2 bases, with 8 bases left between them. The germline gives CDR1 LNHDA, CDR2 SQIVND (reference sequence). The CDR3 has 14 amino acids. The CDR3 reads CASSIVNSQETQYF. Here the CDR3 DNA reads TGTGCCAGTAGTATAGTCAACAGTCAAGAGACCCAGTACTTC.

This sequence joins TRBV5-6 and TRBJ1-5; possible D gene TRBD1, 5 bases. The CDR3 has 16 residues. Looked up from germline, CDR1 is SGHDT and CDR2 is YYEEEE. V was cut by 2 bases and J by 5 bases, with 17 bases left in between. CDR3 sequence (DNA): TGTGCCAGCAGCTTCGGAACGGGGGGGACCTATCAGCCCCAGCATTTT. Its translation: CASSFGTGGTYQPQHF. The complete variable domain, with remaining parts taken from reference TRBV5-6 and TRBJ1-5, reads DAGVTQSPTHLIKTRGQQVTLRCSPKSGHDTVSWYQQALGQGPQFIFQYYEEEERQRGNFPDRFSGHQFPNYSSELNVNALLLGDSALYLCASSFGTGGTYQPQHFGDGTRLSIL.

CDR3 in DNA: TGTGCCAGCAGTGCAGGGGAAGACTATGGCTACACCTTC. Amino acid sequence: CASSAGEDYGYTF. This sequence joins TRBV6-1 and TRBJ1-2; a possible D gene is TRBD1 (6 bases). CDR1 and CDR2 (germline): MNHNS, SASEGT. Trimming stripped 4 bases from V and 3 bases from J, with 9 bases between. The CDR3 is 13 residues long.

The chain uses TRBV7-9 and TRBJ1-2; 9 nucleotides agree with TRBD1. This CDR3 is 14 amino acids long. The V gene's germline CDR1 is SEHNR and CDR2 FQNEAQ (reference sequence). J was trimmed by 6 bases and V by 5 bases; bases with no gene match: 7. The CDR3 region is CASSPGTGYHGYTF. The CDR3 bases are TGTGCCAGCAGCCCCGGGACAGGGTATCATGGCTACACCTTC. Full variable domain (rest looked up from reference TRBV7-9 and TRBJ1-2): DTGVSQNPRHKITKRGQNVTFRCDPISEHNRLYWYRQTLGQGPEFLTYFQNEAQLEKSRLLSDRFSAERPKGSFSTLEIQRTEQGDSAMYLCASSPGTGYHGYTFGSGTRLTVV.

The CDR3, as DNA: TGCGCCAGCAGCTCATCGGGGGTCTACGAGCAGTACTTC. The encoded protein is CASSSSGVYEQYF. The genes are TRBV5-1 and TRBJ2-7; D perhaps matches TRBD2 (6 bases). From germline, CDR1 is SGHRS and CDR2 YFSETQ. There are 13 residues in the CDR3. Trimming pared 3 bases from V and 3 bases from J, leaving 10 bases between.

This chain joins TRBV7-6 and TRBJ1-1, with TRBD1 matching 8 bases. Germline CDR1 SGHVS, CDR2 FNYEAQ. CDR3 length: 14 residues. The V and J ends lost 5 bases and 4 bases, in that order; junction bases with no gene match: 6. The CDR3 region is CASSAGDRSTEAFF. The CDR3, as DNA: TGTGCCAGCAGCGCCGGGGACAGGTCCACTGAAGCTTTCTTT.

The rearrangement links TRBV19 to TRBJ1-4; 7 nucleotides match TRBD1. The V gene's germline CDR1 is LNHDA and CDR2 SQIVND (reference sequence). Unmatched junction bases numbered 6, after V lost 1 base and J lost 10 bases. There are 14 residues in the CDR3. CDR3 residues: CASSIGSSGGKLFF. The CDR3 nucleotides read TGTGCCAGTAGTATAGGTTCTTCAGGGGGAAAACTGTTTTTT.

The chain employs TRBV27 and TRBJ2-1; no clear D gene. Looked up from germline, CDR1 is MNHEY and CDR2 is SMNVEV (reference sequence). There are 15 residues in the CDR3. Between the trimmed V and J ends, which lost 1 base and 3 bases, there was a span of 10 bases. The CDR3 is CASSLYQQDYNEQFF. The CDR3 bases are TGTGCCAGCAGTTTATACCAGCAGGACTACAATGAGCAGTTCTTC.

The rearrangement uses TRBV28 and TRBJ1-5; D uncertain. This CDR3 region has 13 residues. Germline CDR1 is MDHEN and CDR2 is SYDVKM. Between the trimmed V and J ends, which lost 7 bases and 0 bases, there was a span of 7 bases. CDR3 nucleotides: TGTGCCAGCACGAGATATAGCAATCAGCCCCAGCATTTT. Its translation is CASTRYSNQPQHF.

The J gene is TRBJ2-5, the V gene TRBV6-5, with TRBD1 identical over 7 bases. The CDR3 sequence is 13 residues long. J lost 5 bases, V lost 6 bases, and 6 bases had no gene match. Germline V CDR1 and CDR2: MNHEY, SVGAGI. The CDR3 spells CASRLTGRETQYF. The CDR3 coding sequence is TGTGCCAGCAGGCTGACAGGGCGGGAGACCCAGTACTTC.

V gene TRBV11-3 combines with J gene TRBJ2-7; 11 bases agree with TRBD2. CDR3 length: 15 amino acids. Germline V gene sequence: CDR1 SGHNT, CDR2 YENEEA. V was pared by 5 bases and J by 2 bases, with 5 bases of the junction left unmatched. CDR3 nucleotide sequence: TGTGCCAGCAGCCTCAGACTAGCGGGGACCTACGAGCAGTACTTC. Residues: CASSLRLAGTYEQYF.

The chain employs TRBV2 and TRBJ2-7, with 9 bases aligning to TRBD2. V gave up 3 bases and J gave up 4 bases; unmatched junction bases: 4. In germline, CDR1 is SNHLY, CDR2 FYNNEI. This CDR3 has 14 amino acids. The CDR3 coding sequence is TGTGCCAGCAGTGAGTCTAGCGGGACTTACGAGCAGTACTTC. This codes for CASSESSGTYEQYF.

This chain connects TRBV13 to TRBJ2-3, with 8 bases identical to TRBD1. The germline V gene encodes CDR1 PRHDT and CDR2 FYEKMQ (reference sequence). This CDR3 has 17 amino acids. V lost 5 bases to trimming and J lost 2 bases; unmatched junction nucleotides: 12. As DNA, the CDR3 is TGTGCCAGCAGCGCGAACCCCAGGGGGCTGAACACAGATACGCAGTATTTT. Translated: CASSANPRGLNTDTQYF. Combining the CDR3 with reference TRBV13 and TRBJ2-3 gives the whole variable domain AAGVIQSPRHLIKEKRETATLKCYPIPRHDTVYWYQQGPGQDPQFLISFYEKMQSDKGSIPDRFSAQQFSDYHSELNMSSLELGDSALYFCASSANPRGLNTDTQYFGPGTRLTVL.

The genes are TRBV5-1 and TRBJ2-7, with TRBD2 matching 7 bases. Per germline, CDR1 SGHRS and CDR2 YFSETQ. This CDR3 has 14 amino acids. Germline trimming cut 5 bases from V and 6 bases from J; bases unmatched to any gene: 11. In nucleotides, the CDR3 is TGCGCCAGCAGGCCTAGCGGCGGCGCGTCCGAGCAGTACTTC. This encodes CASRPSGGASEQYF.

This rearrangement joins TRBV5-4 to TRBJ2-3; tentatively, D is TRBD2 (7 bases). CDR1 is SGHNT and CDR2 is YYREEE in the germline V gene (reference sequence). With 5 bases removed from V and 1 base from J, the gap between germline ends came to 17 bases. This CDR3 contains 16 residues. CDR3 protein: CASRKGGGGGTDTQYF. DNA of the CDR3: TGTGCCAGCAGAAAAGGGGGGGGAGGTGGCACAGATACGCAGTATTTT.

The rearrangement uses TRBV11-2 and TRBJ1-1, with a weak D call TRBD1 (6 bases). Trimming took 5 bases from V and 1 from J, leaving 14 bases between them. The CDR3 extends over 15 amino acids. The germline V gene has CDR1 SGHAT and CDR2 FQNNGV. As DNA, the CDR3 is TGTGCCAGCAGCCATCCCGGGGGGCGGAACACTGAAGCTTTCTTT. Residues: CASSHPGGRNTEAFF. The variable domain in full, with the rest retrieved from reference TRBV11-2 and TRBJ1-1, is EAGVAQSPRYKIIEKRQSVAFWCNPISGHATLYWYQQILGQGPKLLIQFQNNGVVDDSQLPKDRFSAERLKGVDSTLKIQPAKLEDSAVYLCASSHPGGRNTEAFFGQGTRLTVV.

The V and J genes are TRBV1 and TRBJ2-1; TRBD2 was called by the table and not checked on the DNA. TRBV1 is described as a pseudogene. The CDR3 totals 16 residues. DNA of the CDR3: TGCACCAGCAGCCAAGACACTAGCGGGGGATACAATGAGCAGTTCTTC. Its translation is CTSSQDTSGGYNEQFF.

The rearrangement links TRBV5-1 to TRBJ2-7; 10 bases line up with TRBD2. The CDR3 runs to 17 residues. Germline lookup yields CDR1 SGHRS and CDR2 YFSETQ. The V segment lost 0 bases and the J segment 3 bases; nucleotides outside the gene matches: 9. This CDR3 is CASSLALLAGANYEQYF. In DNA, the CDR3 is TGCGCCAGCAGCTTGGCCTTGCTAGCGGGAGCAAACTACGAGCAGTACTTC.

V gene TRBV27 combines with J gene TRBJ2-7; 8 bases fit TRBD2. This CDR3 is 16 amino acids long. Germline trimming cut 5 bases from V and 3 bases from J; bases unmatched to any gene: 12. Germline V CDR1 and CDR2: MNHEY, SMNVEV (reference sequence). DNA for the CDR3: TGTGCCAGCAGTCCCAAGATCGAGCGGGAGCTCTACGAGCAGTACTTC. It specifies CASSPKIERELYEQYF.

The chain carries TRBV6-5 and TRBJ1-2; TRBD1 matches at 10 bases. Germline assignment: CDR1 MNHEY and CDR2 SVGAGI. The CDR3 is 13 amino acids. V gave up 8 bases and J gave up 4 bases; unmatched junction bases: 4. This CDR3 reads CASGDRGFYGYTF. CDR3 in DNA: TGTGCCAGCGGGGACAGGGGCTTCTATGGCTACACCTTC.

This clone occurred once. The chain carries TRBV9 and TRBJ1-1; D possibly corresponds to TRBD1 (5 bases). Looked up from germline, CDR1 is SGDLS and CDR2 is YYNGEE. The length of the CDR3 is 14 residues. Trimming stripped 3 bases from V and 1 base from J, with 10 bases between. The CDR3 DNA reads TGTGCCAGCAGCGAGGTGGGGGGGAACACTGAAGCTTTCTTT. It specifies CASSEVGGNTEAFF.

The chain joins TRBV13 to TRBJ2-1; TRBD2 agrees at 12 bases. Per the germline V gene, CDR1 is PRHDT and CDR2 is FYEKMQ (reference sequence). CDR3 length equals 18 residues. After removal of 1 base from V and 9 bases from J, the junction contained 13 bases not matched to a gene. The CDR3 coding sequence is TGTGCCAGCAGCTTAGAGCCGAGGCTAGCGGGAGGGAAGGGTGAGCAGTTCTTC. It yields the protein CASSLEPRLAGGKGEQFF.

V gene TRBV30 combines with J gene TRBJ1-4; D remains unclear. The CDR3 runs to 12 residues. V was pared by 3 bases and J by 6 bases, with 8 bases between. The germline V gene encodes CDR1 GTSNPN and CDR2 SVGIG (reference sequence). The CDR3 protein is CAWRRGDEKLFF. The DNA for the CDR3 is TGTGCCTGGAGGCGGGGAGATGAAAAACTGTTTTTT.